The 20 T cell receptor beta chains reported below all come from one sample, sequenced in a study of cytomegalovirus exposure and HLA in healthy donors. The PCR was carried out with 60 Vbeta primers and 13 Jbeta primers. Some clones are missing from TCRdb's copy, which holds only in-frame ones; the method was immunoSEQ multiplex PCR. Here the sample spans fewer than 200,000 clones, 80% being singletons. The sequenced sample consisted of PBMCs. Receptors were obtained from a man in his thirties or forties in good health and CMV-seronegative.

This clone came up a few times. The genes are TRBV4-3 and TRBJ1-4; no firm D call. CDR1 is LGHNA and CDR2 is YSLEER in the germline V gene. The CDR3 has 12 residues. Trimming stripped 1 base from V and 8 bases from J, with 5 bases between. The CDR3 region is CASSQGGEKLFF. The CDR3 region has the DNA TGCGCCAGCAGCCAAGGAGGGGAAAAACTGTTTTTT.

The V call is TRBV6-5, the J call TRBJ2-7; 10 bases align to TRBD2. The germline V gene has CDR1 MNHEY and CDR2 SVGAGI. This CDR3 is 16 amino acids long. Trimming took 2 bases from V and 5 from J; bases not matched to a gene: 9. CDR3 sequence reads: CASSYIVAGGENEQYF. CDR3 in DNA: TGTGCCAGCAGTTACATAGTAGCGGGAGGAGAGAACGAGCAGTACTTC.

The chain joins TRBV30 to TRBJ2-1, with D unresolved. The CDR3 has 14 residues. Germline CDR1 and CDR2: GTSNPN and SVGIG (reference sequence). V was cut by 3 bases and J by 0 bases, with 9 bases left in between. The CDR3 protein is CAWRQTSSYNEQFF. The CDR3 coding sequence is TGTGCCTGGAGACAGACGAGCTCCTACAATGAGCAGTTCTTC.

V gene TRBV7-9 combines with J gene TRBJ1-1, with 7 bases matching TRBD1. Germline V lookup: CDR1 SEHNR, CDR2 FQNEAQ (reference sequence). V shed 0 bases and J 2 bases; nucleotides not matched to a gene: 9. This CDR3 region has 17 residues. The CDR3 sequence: CASSLAQGVGRNTEAFF. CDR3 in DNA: TGTGCCAGCAGCTTAGCCCAGGGGGTTGGTCGTAACACTGAAGCTTTCTTT.

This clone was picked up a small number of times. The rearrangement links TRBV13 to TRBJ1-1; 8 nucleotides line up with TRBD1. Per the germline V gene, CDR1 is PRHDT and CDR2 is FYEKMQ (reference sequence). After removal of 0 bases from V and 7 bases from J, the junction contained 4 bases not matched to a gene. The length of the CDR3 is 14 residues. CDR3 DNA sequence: TGTGCCAGCAGCTTAGGATCAGGGGGCGGTGAAGCTTTCTTT. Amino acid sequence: CASSLGSGGGEAFF.

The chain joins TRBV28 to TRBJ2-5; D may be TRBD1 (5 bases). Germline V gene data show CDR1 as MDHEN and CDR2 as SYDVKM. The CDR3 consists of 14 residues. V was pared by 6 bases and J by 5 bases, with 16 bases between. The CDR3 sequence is CASRLQVFGETQYF. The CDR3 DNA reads TGTGCCAGCAGACTACAGGTCTTCGGCGAGACCCAGTACTTC.

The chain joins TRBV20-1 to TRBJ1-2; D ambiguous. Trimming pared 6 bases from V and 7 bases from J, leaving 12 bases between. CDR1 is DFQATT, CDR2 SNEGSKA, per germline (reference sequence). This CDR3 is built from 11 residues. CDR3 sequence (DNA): TGCAGTGCCGACCGGGAGGGTGGCTACACCTTC. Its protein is CSADREGGYTF.

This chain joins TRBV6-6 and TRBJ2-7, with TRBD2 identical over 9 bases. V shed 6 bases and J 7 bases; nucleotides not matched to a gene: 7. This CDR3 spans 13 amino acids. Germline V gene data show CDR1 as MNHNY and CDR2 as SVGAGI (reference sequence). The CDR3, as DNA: TGTGCCAGCAGACGGACTAGCGAAGAGGAGCAGTACTTC. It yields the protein CASRRTSEEEQYF.

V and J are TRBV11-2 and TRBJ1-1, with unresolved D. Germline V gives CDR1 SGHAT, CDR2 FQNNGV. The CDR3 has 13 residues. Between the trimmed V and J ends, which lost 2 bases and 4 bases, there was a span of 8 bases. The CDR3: CASSLWETTEAFF. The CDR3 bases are TGTGCCAGCAGCTTATGGGAGACCACTGAAGCTTTCTTT.

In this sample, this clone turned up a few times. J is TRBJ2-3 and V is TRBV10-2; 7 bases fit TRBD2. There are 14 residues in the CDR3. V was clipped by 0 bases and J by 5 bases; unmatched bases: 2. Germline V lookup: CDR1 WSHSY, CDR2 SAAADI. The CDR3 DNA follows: TGCGCCAGCAGTGAGTCCCCTAGCGGAGATACGCAGTATTTT. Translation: CASSESPSGDTQYF.

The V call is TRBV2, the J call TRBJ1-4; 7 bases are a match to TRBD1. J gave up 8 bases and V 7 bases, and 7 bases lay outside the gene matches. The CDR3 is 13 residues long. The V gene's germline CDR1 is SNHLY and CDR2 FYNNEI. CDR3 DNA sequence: TGTGCCAGCAACCTCGACAGGGCGGAAAAACTGTTTTTT. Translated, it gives CASNLDRAEKLFF.

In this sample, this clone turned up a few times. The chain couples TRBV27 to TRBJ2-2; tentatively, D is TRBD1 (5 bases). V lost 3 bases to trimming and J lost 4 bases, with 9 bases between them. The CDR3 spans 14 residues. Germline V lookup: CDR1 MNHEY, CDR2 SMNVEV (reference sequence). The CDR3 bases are TGTGCCAGCAGTTTGGGGCAACTCACCGGGGAGCTGTTTTTT. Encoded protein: CASSLGQLTGELFF.

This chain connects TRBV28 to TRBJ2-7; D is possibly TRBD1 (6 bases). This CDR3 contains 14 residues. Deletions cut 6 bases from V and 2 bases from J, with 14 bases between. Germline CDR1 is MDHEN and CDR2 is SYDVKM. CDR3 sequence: CASSLQGTPYEQYF. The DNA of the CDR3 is TGTGCCAGCAGCTTACAGGGTACCCCCTACGAGCAGTACTTC.

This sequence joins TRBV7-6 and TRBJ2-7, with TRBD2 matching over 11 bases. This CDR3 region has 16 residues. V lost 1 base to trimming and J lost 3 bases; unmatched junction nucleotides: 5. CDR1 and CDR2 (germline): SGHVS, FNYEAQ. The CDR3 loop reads CASSLVWTSGFYEQYF. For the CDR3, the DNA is TGTGCCAGCAGCTTAGTATGGACTAGCGGGTTCTACGAGCAGTACTTC.

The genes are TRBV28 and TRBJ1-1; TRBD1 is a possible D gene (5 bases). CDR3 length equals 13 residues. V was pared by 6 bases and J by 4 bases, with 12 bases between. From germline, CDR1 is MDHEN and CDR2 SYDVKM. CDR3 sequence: CASRGPWGTEAFF. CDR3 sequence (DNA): TGTGCCAGCAGGGGGCCCTGGGGCACTGAAGCTTTCTTT.

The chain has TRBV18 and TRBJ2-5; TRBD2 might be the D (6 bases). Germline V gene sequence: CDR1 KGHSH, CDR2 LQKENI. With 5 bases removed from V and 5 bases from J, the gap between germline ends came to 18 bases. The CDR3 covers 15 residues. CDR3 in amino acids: CASSSPGGRRETQYF. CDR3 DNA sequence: TGTGCCAGCTCATCCCCCGGGGGAAGAAGGGAGACCCAGTACTTC.

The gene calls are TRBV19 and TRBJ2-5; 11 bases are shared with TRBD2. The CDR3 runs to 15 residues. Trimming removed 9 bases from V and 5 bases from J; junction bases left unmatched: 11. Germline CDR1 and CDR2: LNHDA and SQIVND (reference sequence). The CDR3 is CASQPTSGAFETQYF. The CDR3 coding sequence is TGTGCCAGCCAGCCGACTAGCGGGGCTTTCGAGACCCAGTACTTC.

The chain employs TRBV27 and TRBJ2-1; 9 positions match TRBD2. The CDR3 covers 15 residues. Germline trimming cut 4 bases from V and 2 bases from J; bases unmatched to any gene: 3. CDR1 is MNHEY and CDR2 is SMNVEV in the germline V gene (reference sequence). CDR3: CASSWAGGPYNEQFF. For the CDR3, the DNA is TGTGCCAGCAGTTGGGCGGGAGGGCCCTACAATGAGCAGTTCTTC.

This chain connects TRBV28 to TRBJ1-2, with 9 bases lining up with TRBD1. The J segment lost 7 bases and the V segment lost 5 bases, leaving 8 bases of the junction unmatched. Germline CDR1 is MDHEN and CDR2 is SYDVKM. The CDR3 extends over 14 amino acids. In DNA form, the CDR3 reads TGTGCCAGCAGTCCCTACAGGGGGCTTAGTGGCTACACCTTC. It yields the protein CASSPYRGLSGYTF.

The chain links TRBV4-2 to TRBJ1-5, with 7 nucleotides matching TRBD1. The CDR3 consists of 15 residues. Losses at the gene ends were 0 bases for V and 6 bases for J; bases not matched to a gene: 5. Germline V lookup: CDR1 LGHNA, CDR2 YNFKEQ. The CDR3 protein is CASSQDGDRAQPQHF. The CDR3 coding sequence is TGTGCCAGCAGCCAAGACGGTGACAGGGCTCAGCCCCAGCATTTT.